This T cell receptor (beta chain) was captured by sequencing in a study of T cell responses to AZD1222 COVID-19 vaccine. Study overall: Doses given second, at about 4 or about 12 weeks, were pooled. Whole-study findings and limits: Spike-specific TCR breadth and depth were elevated following two AZD1222 doses. Donor demographics were predominantly white British with a female majority; clonal diversity may be underestimated.

Of note for this clone: What it binds is unknown.

Sequencing used immunoSEQ multiplex PCR; TCRdb keeps in-frame clones, though not all of them. Of over 100,000 clones listed, around 87% were seen once; the top ten hold 3.1%. With 0 bases removed from V and 0 bases from J, the gap between germline ends came to 8 bases. Germline V gives CDR1 SEHNR, CDR2 FQNEAQ (reference sequence). The CDR3 totals 16 residues. Here the sequenced sample was peripheral blood, taken on day 0 of AZD1222 vaccination. V usage is TRBV7-9 and J usage is TRBJ1-4; D unclear. The sequence was collected from an adult in good health. CDR3 nucleotide sequence: TGTGCCAGCAGCTTAGCGGAGGGAGCAACTAATGAAAAACTGTTTTTT. It codes for CASSLAEGATNEKLFF. Full variable domain (missing parts from reference TRBV7-9 and TRBJ1-4): DTGVSQNPRHKITKRGQNVTFRCDPISEHNRLYWYRQTLGQGPEFLTYFQNEAQLEKSRLLSDRFSAERPKGSFSTLEIQRTEQGDSAMYLCASSLAEGATNEKLFFGSGTQLSVL.